This record concerns one T cell receptor beta chain sequence. Its antigen remains unknown. It was one heparinised blood draw, averaging roughly 120 mL, that each donor gave. Expressed TCRB transcripts were sequenced after all isolated RNA was converted to cDNA. Samples of naive, central memory and regulatory T cells yielded a mean of about 3.6 million reads. The data were produced by immunoSEQ multiplex PCR, yet TCRdb's version contains in-frame clones alone and is incomplete. Of roughly 240,000 clones listed, roughly 13% are singletons. The data belong to a study of beta chain features in type 1 diabetes. At the level of the study: Cell yields, age and gender were similar between patients and healthy donors. Study-level results: It was not settled here whether HLA type affects TCRB rearrangement.

This CDR3 comprises 15 residues. Sequenced sample: naive CD4+ T cells from blood. The sequence came from a woman between 40 and 55 years old in good health. This sequence joins TRBV21-1 and TRBJ2-7; whether TRBD1, the table's D call, matches the DNA was not checked. TRBV21-1 is a pseudogene. The CDR3 nucleotides are TGTGCCACCCCCCAGGGCCCATCGGCCTCCTACGAGCAGTACTTC. Translating gives CATPQGPSASYEQYF.